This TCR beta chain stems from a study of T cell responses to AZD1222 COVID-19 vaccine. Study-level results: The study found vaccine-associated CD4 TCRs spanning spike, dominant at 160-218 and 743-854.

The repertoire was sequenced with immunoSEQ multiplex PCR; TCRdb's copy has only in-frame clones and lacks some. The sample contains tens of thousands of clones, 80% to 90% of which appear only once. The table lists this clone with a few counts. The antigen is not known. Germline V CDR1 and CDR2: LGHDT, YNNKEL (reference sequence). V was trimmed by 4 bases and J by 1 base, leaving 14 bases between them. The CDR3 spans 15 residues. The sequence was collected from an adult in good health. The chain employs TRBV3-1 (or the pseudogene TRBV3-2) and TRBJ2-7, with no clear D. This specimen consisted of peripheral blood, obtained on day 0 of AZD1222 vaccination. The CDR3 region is CASSRTERLSYEQYF. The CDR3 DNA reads TGTGCCAGCAGCCGGACGGAAAGACTTTCCTACGAGCAGTACTTC.